One sample yielded the 9 T cell receptor beta chains listed below, sequenced in a study of kidney transplant recipient with SARS-CoV-2 infection. TCRdb itself ran the reads through MiXCR, one entry per CDR3 protein. Counted here are roughly 230,000 distinct CDR3 sequences, roughly 26% occurring once; the ten biggest clones make up around 7.8%. Sequenced material: a blood sample, taken at baseline and between days 110 and 120 from a kidney transplant recipient. These receptors were collected from a male patient younger than 45 who had COVID-19 and was a kidney transplant recipient. The graft donor may have contributed some T cells.

This sequence joins TRBV10-1 and TRBJ2-5; D remains ambiguous. V was pared by 2 bases and J by 5 bases, with 9 bases between. Germline V CDR1 and CDR2: WNHNN, SYGVQD (reference sequence). The CDR3 sequence is 13 residues long. This CDR3 is CASSETTPETQYF. The DNA of the CDR3 is TGCGCCAGCAGTGAGACCACCCCGGAGACCCAGTACTTC.

Concerning this clonotype: A much larger clone sits a single nucleotide away, making a read error possible. This chain links TRBV4-1 with TRBJ1-1, with D possibly being TRBD1 (6 bases). CDR3 length equals 15 residues. The germline V gene encodes CDR1 MGHRA and CDR2 YSYEKL. This CDR3 reads CAGSVKGVGNTEAFF. DNA for the CDR3: TGCGCCGGCAGCGTTAAGGGGGTGGGGAACACTGAAGCTTTCTTT.

This clonotype was detected many times. The chain uses TRBV6-5 and TRBJ1-6, with 7 bases fitting TRBD1. The junction had 10 bases not matched to a gene; V was cut back by 5 bases and J by 9 bases. CDR1 and CDR2 from the germline V gene are MNHEY and SVGAGI. There are 15 residues in the CDR3. As DNA, the CDR3 is TGTGCCAGCAGTACACAGGGGCGCGGGGTTTCACCCCTCCACTTT. It encodes CASSTQGRGVSPLHF.

This clonotype was seen a handful of times. This clone may be a read error of a much larger clone one base away. The genes are TRBV12-3 or TRBV12-4 and TRBJ1-5; no clear D gene. This CDR3 is built from 13 residues. For the CDR3, the DNA is TGTGCCAACAGTTTACGAGAGAATCAGCCCCAGCATTTT. Translated: CANSLRENQPQHF.

Comments on this clonotype: A much larger clone lies a single base off, so this may be a read error. The chain joins TRBV3-1 to TRBJ1-2, with no clear D. From germline, CDR1 is LGHDT and CDR2 YNNKEL (reference sequence). The CDR3 is 17 residues long. Trimming pared 5 bases from V and 4 bases from J, leaving 23 bases between. CDR3 DNA sequence: TGTGCCAGCAGCGCCAATTTCACCCTTCGAAAGACCTATGGCTACACCTTC. It translates to CASSANFTLRKTYGYTF.

The chain couples TRBV5-1 to TRBJ2-1; 8 bases align to TRBD1. The germline V gene has CDR1 SGHRS and CDR2 YFSETQ. V dropped 2 bases and J dropped 7; count of bases not matched to a gene: 5. This CDR3 comprises 14 residues. In DNA, the CDR3 is TGCGCCAGCAGCTTACAAACAGGGGGGAATGAGCAGTTCTTC. Its protein product is CASSLQTGGNEQFF.

In this sample, this clonotype turned up a few times. V is TRBV7-9 and J is TRBJ2-5, with 7 bases matching TRBD2. CDR1 SEHNR and CDR2 FQNEAQ come from the germline V gene (reference sequence). The CDR3 contains 17 residues. V lost 0 bases, J lost 0 bases, and 7 bases stayed unmatched. The CDR3 DNA reads TGTGCCAGCAGCTTAGCGCTGGGGGGAGGGTACCAAGAGACCCAGTACTTC. Its protein product is CASSLALGGGYQETQYF.

This clonotype was seen only once. A much larger clone differs by one base, so this may be a read error. V is TRBV6-1 and J is TRBJ2-7; a possible D gene is TRBD1 (6 bases). This CDR3 contains 15 residues. Germline CDR1 and CDR2: MNHNS and SASEGT. V lost 5 bases, J lost 2 bases, and 16 bases lay in between. The DNA of the CDR3 is TGTGCCAGCAGTCATTTCGGGACAAACACCTACGAGCAGTACTTC. Translating it yields CASSHFGTNTYEQYF.

This clonotype was picked up many times. The V call is TRBV3-1, the J call TRBJ1-2, with unresolved D. Germline CDR1 reads LGHDT; CDR2 reads YNNKEL (reference sequence). Trimming removed 5 bases at V and 4 bases at J, with 23 bases between. This CDR3 has 17 residues. CDR3 region: CASSAPGTLRKTYGYTF. DNA of the CDR3: TGTGCCAGCAGCGCACCTGGCACCCTTCGAAAGACCTATGGCTACACCTTC. Based on the CDR3 plus reference TRBV3-1 and TRBJ1-2, the full variable domain is DTAVSQTPKYLVTQMGNDKSIKCEQNLGHDTMYWYKQDSKKFLKIMFSYNNKELIINETVPNRFSPKSPDKAHLNLHINSLELGDSAVYFCASSAPGTLRKTYGYTFGSGTRLTVV.